This T cell receptor beta chain was retrieved from a study of T cell clonotyping in hematopoietic cell transplantation. Produced via immunoSEQ multiplex PCR; TCRdb's table is partial and in-frame only. Here the sample spans more than 10,000 clones, about nine tenths being singletons. This sequence originates from a man under 40 in good health. Some clones in this sample may be carry-over from other donors' samples. The material sequenced was peripheral blood mononuclear cells.

In DNA, the CDR3 is TGTGCCAGCAGCCACCGATACGAGCAGTACTTC. Protein product: CASSHRYEQYF. The chain has TRBV27 and TRBJ2-7; D gene uncertain. Per germline, CDR1 MNHEY and CDR2 SMNVEV (reference sequence). This CDR3 is built from 11 residues. The V end was cut by 6 bases, the J end by 4 bases, with 7 bases between.